Listed here are 21 T cell receptor beta chains from one sample, sequenced in a study of long-term antiretroviral therapy in people with HIV. Run at survey level, the immunoSEQ assay was version v3.0. Profiled with immunoSEQ multiplex PCR; TCRdb holds only in-frame clones, not every one. The top ten clones hold about 5% of a sample with some 25,000 clones, over 75% of them seen once. The sequencing here drew on unsorted PBMCs, taken 1.1 years before starting antiretroviral therapy. All receptors come from a woman in her twenties or thirties with HIV.

The V and J genes are TRBV6-5 and TRBJ2-5; 8 nucleotides line up with TRBD2. Germline V gives CDR1 MNHEY, CDR2 SVGAGI. The CDR3 is 15 residues long. After removal of 7 bases from V and 5 bases from J, the junction contained 12 bases not matched to a gene. The CDR3 reads CASTSDGGARETQYF. The DNA of the CDR3 is TGTGCCAGCACTTCAGACGGGGGGGCGAGGGAGACCCAGTACTTC.

This clone appeared a single time. The CDR3 here is CASSPIGADTQYF. The CDR3 region has the DNA TGTGCCAGCTCACCTATCGGGGCAGATACGCAGTATTTT. The chain has TRBV18 and TRBJ2-3; possibly TRBD2 for D (5 bases). Germline CDR1 and CDR2: KGHSH and LQKENI. This CDR3 is 13 amino acids long. The germline V and J ends were trimmed by 3 bases and 4 bases, with 8 bases remaining between them.

The chain has TRBV2 and TRBJ1-2, with D maybe TRBD1 (6 bases). The CDR3 is 18 amino acids. The germline V and J ends were trimmed by 8 bases and 3 bases, with 28 bases remaining between them. Germline V gene data show CDR1 as SNHLY and CDR2 as FYNNEI. CDR3 residues: CASRWGVGGNLLDYGYTF. In DNA, the CDR3 is TGTGCCAGCCGGTGGGGTGTTGGGGGCAACTTGCTTGACTATGGCTACACCTTC.

This clone was seen a single time. The V gene is TRBV5-6, the J gene TRBJ1-1, with D hard to call. Trimming cost V 4 bases and J 10 bases, with 20 bases left between them. CDR1 is SGHDT and CDR2 is YYEEEE in the germline V gene. CDR3 length: 14 amino acids. The CDR3 DNA sequence: TGTGCCAGCAGCCCGCCCGGACTCAAACGTGGAGCTTTCTTT. Translation: CASSPPGLKRGAFF.

This rearrangement joins TRBV27 to TRBJ1-5, with no clear D. The germline CDR1 and CDR2 sequences are MNHEY and SMNVEV (reference sequence). The CDR3 is 15 residues long. V gave up 3 bases and J gave up 3 bases, with 12 bases separating them. CDR3 nucleotide sequence: TGTGCCAGCAGTTTCGGAGACGGTTACAATCAGCCCCAGCATTTT. Translating gives CASSFGDGYNQPQHF.

V and J are TRBV10-3 and TRBJ1-3; 10 bases map to TRBD1. Germline V gives CDR1 ENHRY, CDR2 SYGVKD. V was pared by 2 bases and J by 2 bases, with 15 bases of the junction left unmatched. The CDR3 length is 20 residues. The CDR3 loop is CAISEPRDRGRRITGNTIYF. For the CDR3, the DNA is TGTGCCATCAGTGAGCCTCGGGACAGGGGTCGCCGGATTACTGGAAACACCATATATTTT.

The chain is built from TRBV18 and TRBJ2-6; D not resolved. The CDR3 is made up of 16 amino acids. Germline V gene data show CDR1 as KGHSH and CDR2 as LQKENI. Trimming stripped 0 bases from V and 2 bases from J, with 8 bases between. The CDR3 region has the DNA TGTGCCAGCTCACCACCGGGAAGCCCTGGGGCCAACGTCCTGACTTTC. Translation gives CASSPPGSPGANVLTF.

The rearrangement links TRBV9 to TRBJ2-5; 8 nucleotides match TRBD1. Trimming removed 3 bases from V and 4 bases from J; junction bases left unmatched: 8. The CDR3 length is 15 residues. The V gene's germline CDR1 is SGDLS and CDR2 YYNGEE. CDR3 DNA: TGTGCCAGCAGCGACGGACAGGGAGTCTTAGAGACCCAGTACTTC. Translation gives CASSDGQGVLETQYF.

V and J are TRBV6-1 and TRBJ2-7; D gene unclear. Germline V gene data show CDR1 as MNHNS and CDR2 as SASEGT. This CDR3 region has 14 residues. V lost 5 bases to trimming and J lost 2 bases, with 13 bases between them. The CDR3 DNA follows: TGTGCCAGCAGTCCATACAGTGGTACCTACGAGCAGTACGTC. Protein sequence: CASSPYSGTYEQYV.

V gene TRBV9 combines with J gene TRBJ1-2; no clear D. The V and J ends lost 0 bases and 4 bases respectively, with 16 bases between them. The CDR3 consists of 16 residues. Looked up from germline, CDR1 is SGDLS and CDR2 is YYNGEE. This chain's CDR3 is CASSVDLSSVSYGYTF. Written as DNA, the CDR3 is TGTGCCAGCAGCGTAGATTTATCAAGCGTCTCCTATGGCTACACCTTC.

This chain uses TRBV19 with TRBJ1-5, with D uncertain. The germline V and J ends were trimmed by 0 bases and 0 bases, with 9 bases remaining between them. The CDR3 sequence is 16 residues long. Per germline, CDR1 LNHDA and CDR2 SQIVND (reference sequence). The CDR3 reads CASSIEGSYSNQPQHF. The DNA for the CDR3 is TGTGCCAGTAGTATAGAAGGCAGCTATAGCAATCAGCCCCAGCATTTT.

This rearrangement joins TRBV29-1 to TRBJ2-2; D may be TRBD1 or TRBD2 (5 bases each). The V end was cut by 5 bases, the J end by 12 bases, with 16 bases between. Germline CDR1 and CDR2: SQVTM and ANQGSEA. This CDR3 has 12 residues. The CDR3 here is CSVRVAEGQLFF. In nucleotides, the CDR3 is TGCAGCGTTCGGGTAGCCGAGGGACAGCTGTTTTTT.

This clone was counted a few times. This chain connects TRBV14 to TRBJ1-1; D is perhaps TRBD1 (6 bases). The CDR3 is 15 residues long. Germline loops: CDR1 SGHDN, CDR2 FVKESK. V was shortened by 6 bases and J by 4 bases, with 18 bases between the two germline ends. The DNA for the CDR3 is TGTGCCAGCAGTCCAAGAAGCGGGGGCGGCACTGAAGCTTTCTTT. This codes for CASSPRSGGGTEAFF.

The chain employs TRBV4-2 and TRBJ1-2; no clear D. CDR1 LGHNA and CDR2 YNFKEQ come from the germline V gene. The V gene lost 0 bases and the J gene lost 3 bases, with 14 bases spanning the gap. The CDR3 totals 16 residues. CDR3 amino acids: CASSQDLSGVYYGYTF. The CDR3 nucleotides read TGTGCCAGCAGCCAAGATCTTTCCGGGGTATACTATGGCTACACCTTC.

This clone was detected only a few times. The chain combines TRBV7-3 with TRBJ2-3, with D perhaps TRBD2 (6 bases). Germline V gene data show CDR1 as SGHTA and CDR2 as FQGTGA. V was shortened by 0 bases and J by 4 bases, with 20 bases between the two germline ends. CDR3 length equals 18 residues. DNA for the CDR3: TGTGCCAGCAGCTTAACGGGGAGGCAGGAAGTATCGGCAGATACGCAGTATTTT. This gives the protein CASSLTGRQEVSADTQYF. The full variable domain, completed using reference TRBV7-3 and TRBJ2-3, is GAGVSQTPSNKVTEKGKYVELRCDPISGHTALYWYRQSLGQGPEFLIYFQGTGAADDSGLPNDRFFAVRPEGSVSTLKIQRTERGDSAVYLCASSLTGRQEVSADTQYFGPGTRLTVL.

This chain connects TRBV7-2 to TRBJ1-2; no clear D gene. The CDR3 sequence is 11 residues long. The V and J ends lost 5 bases and 3 bases respectively, with 4 bases between them. Germline values: CDR1 SGHTA, CDR2 FQGNSA. The chain's CDR3 is CASSQDYGYTF. DNA of the CDR3: TGTGCCAGCAGCCAAGACTATGGCTACACCTTC.

CDR3 loop: CATSRRGSNQPQHF. CDR3 in DNA: TGTGCCACCAGCAGGAGGGGTAGCAATCAGCCCCAGCATTTT. The genes are TRBV15 and TRBJ1-5, with D possibly TRBD1 on 5 matching bases. Germline V gives CDR1 LNHNV, CDR2 YYDKDF (reference sequence). The CDR3 extends over 14 amino acids. Trimming stripped 3 bases from V and 0 bases from J, with 6 bases between.

This clone showed up just a few times. The chain joins TRBV6-1 to TRBJ2-2; D remains unclear. Germline CDR1 MNHNS, CDR2 SASEGT. The CDR3 has 12 amino acids. The V gene lost 3 bases and the J gene lost 5 bases, with 4 bases spanning the gap. CDR3 DNA: TGTGCCAGCAGTGAGGGAACCGGGGAGCTGTTTTTT. Residues: CASSEGTGELFF.

V and J are TRBV2 and TRBJ1-2; no clear D. The CDR3 covers 14 residues. V gave up 2 bases and J gave up 4 bases, with 11 bases separating them. CDR1 SNHLY and CDR2 FYNNEI come from the germline V gene. CDR3: CASSENPFSYGYTF. For the CDR3, the DNA is TGTGCCAGCAGTGAAAATCCCTTTTCCTATGGCTACACCTTC.

The genes are TRBV28 and TRBJ1-6; D is uncertain. This CDR3 is built from 16 residues. The V gene lost 1 base and the J gene lost 8 bases, with 15 bases spanning the gap. Germline assignment: CDR1 MDHEN and CDR2 SYDVKM. This CDR3 reads CASSLLGGLRDSPLHF. CDR3 nucleotide sequence: TGTGCCAGCAGTTTATTGGGAGGGCTTCGGGATTCACCCCTCCACTTT.

This sequence joins TRBV6-1 and TRBJ1-1; 8 positions match TRBD1. The CDR3 length is 15 residues. With V trimmed by 5 bases and J by 2 bases, 7 bases remained unmatched. Germline assignment: CDR1 MNHNS and CDR2 SASEGT. As DNA, the CDR3 is TGTGCCAGCAGTCGGACAGGGTGGTTAAACACTGAAGCTTTCTTT. Protein: CASSRTGWLNTEAFF.